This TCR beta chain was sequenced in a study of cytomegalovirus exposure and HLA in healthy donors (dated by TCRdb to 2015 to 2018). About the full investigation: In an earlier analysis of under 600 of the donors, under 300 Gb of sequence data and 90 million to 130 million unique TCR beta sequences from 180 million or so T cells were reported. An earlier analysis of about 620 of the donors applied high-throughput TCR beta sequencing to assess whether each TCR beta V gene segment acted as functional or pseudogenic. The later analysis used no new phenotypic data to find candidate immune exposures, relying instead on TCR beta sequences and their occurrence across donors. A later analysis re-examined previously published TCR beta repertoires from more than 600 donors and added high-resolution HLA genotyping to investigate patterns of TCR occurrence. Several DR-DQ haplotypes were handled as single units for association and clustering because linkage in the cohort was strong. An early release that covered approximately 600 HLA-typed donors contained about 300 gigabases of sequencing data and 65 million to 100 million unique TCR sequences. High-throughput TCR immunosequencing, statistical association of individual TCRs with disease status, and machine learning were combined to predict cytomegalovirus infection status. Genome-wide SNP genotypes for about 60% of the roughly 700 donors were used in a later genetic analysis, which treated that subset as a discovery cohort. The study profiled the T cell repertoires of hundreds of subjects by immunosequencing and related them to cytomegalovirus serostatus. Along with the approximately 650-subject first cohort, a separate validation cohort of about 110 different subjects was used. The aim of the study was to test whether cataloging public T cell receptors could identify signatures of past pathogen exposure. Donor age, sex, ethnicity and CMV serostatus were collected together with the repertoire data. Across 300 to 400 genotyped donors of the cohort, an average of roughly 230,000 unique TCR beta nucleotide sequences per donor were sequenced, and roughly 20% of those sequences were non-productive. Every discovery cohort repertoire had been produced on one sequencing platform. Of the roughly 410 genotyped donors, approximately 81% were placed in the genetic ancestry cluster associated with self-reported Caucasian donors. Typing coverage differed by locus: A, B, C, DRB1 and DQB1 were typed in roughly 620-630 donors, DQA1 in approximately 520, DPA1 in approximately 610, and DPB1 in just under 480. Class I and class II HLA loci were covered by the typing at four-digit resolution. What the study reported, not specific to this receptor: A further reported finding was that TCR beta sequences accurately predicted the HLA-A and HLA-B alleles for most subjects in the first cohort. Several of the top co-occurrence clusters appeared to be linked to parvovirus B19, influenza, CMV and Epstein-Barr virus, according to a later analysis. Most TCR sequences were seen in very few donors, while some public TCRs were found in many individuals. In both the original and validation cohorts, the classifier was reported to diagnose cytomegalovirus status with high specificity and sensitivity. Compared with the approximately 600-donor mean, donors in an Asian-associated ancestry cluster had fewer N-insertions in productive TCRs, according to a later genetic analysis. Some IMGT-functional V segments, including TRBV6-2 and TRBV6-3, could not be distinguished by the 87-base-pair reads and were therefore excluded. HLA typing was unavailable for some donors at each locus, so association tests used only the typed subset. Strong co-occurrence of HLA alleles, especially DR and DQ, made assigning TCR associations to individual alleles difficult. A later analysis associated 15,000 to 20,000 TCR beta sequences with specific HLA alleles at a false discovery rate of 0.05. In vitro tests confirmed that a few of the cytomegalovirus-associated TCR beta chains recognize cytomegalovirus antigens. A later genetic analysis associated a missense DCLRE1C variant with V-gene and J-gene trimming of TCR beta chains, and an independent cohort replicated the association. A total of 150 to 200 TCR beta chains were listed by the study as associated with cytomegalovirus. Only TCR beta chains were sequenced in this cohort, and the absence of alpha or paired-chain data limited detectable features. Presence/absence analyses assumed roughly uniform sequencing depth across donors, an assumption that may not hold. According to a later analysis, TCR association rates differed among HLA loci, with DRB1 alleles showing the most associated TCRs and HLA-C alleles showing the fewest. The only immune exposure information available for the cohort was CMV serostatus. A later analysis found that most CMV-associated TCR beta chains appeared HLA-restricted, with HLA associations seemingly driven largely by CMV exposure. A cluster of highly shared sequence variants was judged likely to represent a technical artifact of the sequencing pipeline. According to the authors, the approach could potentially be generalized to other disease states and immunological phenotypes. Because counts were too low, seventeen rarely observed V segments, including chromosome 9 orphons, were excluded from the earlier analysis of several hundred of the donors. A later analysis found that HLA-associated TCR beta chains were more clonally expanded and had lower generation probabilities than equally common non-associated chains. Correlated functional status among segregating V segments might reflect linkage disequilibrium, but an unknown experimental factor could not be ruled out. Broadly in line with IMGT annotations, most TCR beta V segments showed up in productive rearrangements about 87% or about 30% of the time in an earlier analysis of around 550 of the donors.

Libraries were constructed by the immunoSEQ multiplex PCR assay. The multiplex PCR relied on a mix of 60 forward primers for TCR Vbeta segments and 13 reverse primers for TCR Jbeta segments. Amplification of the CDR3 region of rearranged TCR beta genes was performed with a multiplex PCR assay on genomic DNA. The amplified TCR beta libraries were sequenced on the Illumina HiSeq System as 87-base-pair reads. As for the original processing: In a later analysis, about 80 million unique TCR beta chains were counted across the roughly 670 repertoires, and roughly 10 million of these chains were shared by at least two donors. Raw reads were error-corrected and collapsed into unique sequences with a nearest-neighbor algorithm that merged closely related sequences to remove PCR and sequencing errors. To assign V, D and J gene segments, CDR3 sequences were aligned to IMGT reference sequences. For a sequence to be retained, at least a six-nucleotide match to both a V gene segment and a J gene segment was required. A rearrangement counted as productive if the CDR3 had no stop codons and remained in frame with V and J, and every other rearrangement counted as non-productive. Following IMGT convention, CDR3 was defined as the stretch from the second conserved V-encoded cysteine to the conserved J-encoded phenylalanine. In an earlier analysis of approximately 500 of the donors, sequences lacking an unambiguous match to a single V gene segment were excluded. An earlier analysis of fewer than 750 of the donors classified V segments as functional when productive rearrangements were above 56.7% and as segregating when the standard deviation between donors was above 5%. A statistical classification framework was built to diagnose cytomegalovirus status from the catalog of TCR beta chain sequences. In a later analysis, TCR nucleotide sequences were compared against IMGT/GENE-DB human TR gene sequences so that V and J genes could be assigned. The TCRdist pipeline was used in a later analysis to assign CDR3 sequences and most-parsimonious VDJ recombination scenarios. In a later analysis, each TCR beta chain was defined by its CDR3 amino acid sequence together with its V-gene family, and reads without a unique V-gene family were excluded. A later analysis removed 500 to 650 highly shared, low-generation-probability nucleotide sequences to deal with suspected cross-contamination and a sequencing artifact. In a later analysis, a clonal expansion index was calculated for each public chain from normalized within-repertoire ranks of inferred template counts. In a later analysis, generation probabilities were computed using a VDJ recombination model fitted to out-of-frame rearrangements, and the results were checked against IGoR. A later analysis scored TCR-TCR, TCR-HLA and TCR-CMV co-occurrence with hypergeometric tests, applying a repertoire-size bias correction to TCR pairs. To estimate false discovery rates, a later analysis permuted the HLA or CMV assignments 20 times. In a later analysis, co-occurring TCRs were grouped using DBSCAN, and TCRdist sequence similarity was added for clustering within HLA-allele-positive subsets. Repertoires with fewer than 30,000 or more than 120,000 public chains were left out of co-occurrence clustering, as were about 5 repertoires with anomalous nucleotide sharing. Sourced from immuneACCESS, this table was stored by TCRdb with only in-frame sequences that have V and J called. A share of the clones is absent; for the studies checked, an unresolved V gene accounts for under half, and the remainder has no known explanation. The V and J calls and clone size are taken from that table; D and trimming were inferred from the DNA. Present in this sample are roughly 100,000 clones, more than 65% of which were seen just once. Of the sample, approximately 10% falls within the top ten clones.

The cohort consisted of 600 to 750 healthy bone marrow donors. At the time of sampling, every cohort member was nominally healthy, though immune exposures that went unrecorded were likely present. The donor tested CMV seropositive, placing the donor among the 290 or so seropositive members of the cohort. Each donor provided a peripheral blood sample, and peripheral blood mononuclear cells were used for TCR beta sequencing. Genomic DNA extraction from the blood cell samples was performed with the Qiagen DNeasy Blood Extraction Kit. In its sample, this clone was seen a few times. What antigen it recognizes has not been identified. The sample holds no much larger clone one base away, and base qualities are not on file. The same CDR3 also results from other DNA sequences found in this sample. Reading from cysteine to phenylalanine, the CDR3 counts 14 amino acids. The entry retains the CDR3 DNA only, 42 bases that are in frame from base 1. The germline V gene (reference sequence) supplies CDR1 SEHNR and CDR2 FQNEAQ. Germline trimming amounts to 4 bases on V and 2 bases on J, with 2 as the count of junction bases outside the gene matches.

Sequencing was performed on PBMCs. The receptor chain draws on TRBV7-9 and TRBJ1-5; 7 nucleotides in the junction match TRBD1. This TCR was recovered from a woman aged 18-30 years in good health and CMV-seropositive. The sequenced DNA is TGTGCCAGCAGCTCCACAGGGGGCAATCAGCCCCAGCATTTT. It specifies CASSSTGGNQPQHF.